This TCR beta chain was captured in a study of quantifying T cell responses using KT2 cells. Whole-study context: RNA was reverse transcribed with TCR alpha and beta constant-region primers. A predetermined fluorescence threshold ended the second PCR, run as a qPCR.

An oligo carrying a UMI was ligated to the cDNA 3' end. The first PCR ran about 4 cycles with an equimolar RC1.1 and RC1.2 beta primer mix. MiXCR, run by TCRdb on the UMI-ligation and nested PCR reads, gives a single entry per CDR3 protein. The sample carries some 50,000 distinct CDR3 sequences, 11% recorded once. The sample is PBMC spiked with counted cells of clone KT2. This clonotype was counted a few times. Sequenced input: PBMCs spiked with cells of the T cell clone KT2. This clonotype originated in a human donor.

The CDR3 DNA sequence: TGTGCCAGCAGTTGGCAGGGACAGCCCTACGAGCAGTACTTC. This encodes CASSWQGQPYEQYF. The V gene is TRBV28, the J gene TRBJ2-7, with 7 bases that match TRBD1. Losses at the gene ends were 4 bases for V and 2 bases for J; bases not matched to a gene: 5. Per germline, CDR1 MDHEN and CDR2 SYDVKM. The CDR3 totals 14 residues.